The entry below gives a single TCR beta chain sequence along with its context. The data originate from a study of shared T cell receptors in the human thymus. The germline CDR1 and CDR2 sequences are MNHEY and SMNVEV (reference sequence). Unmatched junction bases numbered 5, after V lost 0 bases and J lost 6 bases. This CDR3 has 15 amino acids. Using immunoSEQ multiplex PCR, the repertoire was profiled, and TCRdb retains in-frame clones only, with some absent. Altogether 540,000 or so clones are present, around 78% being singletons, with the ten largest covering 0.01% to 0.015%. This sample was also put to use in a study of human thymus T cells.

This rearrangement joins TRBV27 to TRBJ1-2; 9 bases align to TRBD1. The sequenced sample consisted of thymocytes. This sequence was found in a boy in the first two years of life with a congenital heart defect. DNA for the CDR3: TGTGCCAGCAGTTTATCGGGACAGGGAGGTAATGGCTACACCTTC. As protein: CASSLSGQGGNGYTF.